The present TCR beta chain was sequenced within a study of CD4 T cells in relation to SARS-CoV-2 and coronaviruses. The unexposed donors gave CD4+ T cells in 2011-2018, prior to COVID-19. CD4+ T cells were isolated from the cells after less than 13 days of culture. Points on this clone: Its cognate antigen is unknown.

Germline-derived CDR1 and CDR2 are SGHDT and YYEEEE. CDR3 length equals 15 residues. Deletions cut 6 bases from V and 5 bases from J, with 15 bases between. This table comes from immunoSEQ multiplex PCR, and its TCRdb copy is limited to in-frame clones, with some not included. The sample lists more than 20,000 clones; roughly four fifths were seen once. The sample comprised CD4+ T cells from PBMCs, cultured in vitro. The chain joins TRBV5-6 to TRBJ1-6; no clear D. This TCR was recovered from a human donor in good health. The CDR3 bases are TGTGCCAGCACCATCCGACCCGGACATAATTCACCCCTCCACTTT. It translates to CASTIRPGHNSPLHF.